The clone carrying this TCR beta chain has more than one count but fewer than ten. Only in-frame clones appear in the TCRdb table, and some are missing; sequencing was by immunoSEQ multiplex PCR. The sample holds hundreds of thousands of clones, about 82% seen once. This entry comes from a study of blood T cell repertoires in COVID-19. Sequencing input: PBMCs or T cells enriched from blood (not recorded which). This TCR derives from a woman aged 50 to 65 with acute COVID-19.

CDR3: CASSRQTGGNEQFF. CDR3 nucleotide sequence: TGCGCCAGCAGCCGCCAAACAGGGGGCAATGAGCAGTTCTTC. The V and J genes are TRBV5-1 and TRBJ2-1, with 8 bases lining up with TRBD1. V lost 4 bases to trimming and J lost 6 bases; unmatched junction nucleotides: 6. The CDR3 runs 14 residues. Germline V gives CDR1 SGHRS, CDR2 YFSETQ.